The 20 T cell receptor beta chains below all came from one sample that was sequenced in a study of response to subunit inactivated influenza vaccine. From the RT-PCR reads, TCRdb called clonotypes with MiXCR, one entry per CDR3 protein. The sample yields about 520,000 distinct CDR3 sequences, more than 7% seen once. This sample comprised PBMCs from blood, obtained around 25 months after vaccination. These receptors were obtained from a man aged 50 to 69 who received an inactivated influenza vaccine.

This clonotype came up many times. The rearrangement uses TRBV11-2 and TRBJ2-7; no reliable D call. Germline V gives CDR1 SGHAT, CDR2 FQNNGV. V was pared by 1 base and J by 2 bases, with 12 bases between. The CDR3 totals 15 residues. The CDR3 spells CASSLGGSPTYEQYF. CDR3 in DNA: TGTGCCAGCAGCTTAGGAGGAAGTCCCACCTACGAGCAGTACTTC.

The rearrangement links TRBV2 to TRBJ2-2; D gene uncertain. The germline V gene encodes CDR1 SNHLY and CDR2 FYNNEI. This CDR3 comprises 14 residues. Trimming stripped 2 bases from V and 7 bases from J, with 11 bases between. The CDR3 DNA follows: TGTGCCAGCAGTGAAAGGTCGGACGGCGGGGAGCTGTTTTTT. It specifies CASSERSDGGELFF. Full variable domain (missing parts from reference TRBV2 and TRBJ2-2): EPEVTQTPSHQVTQMGQEVILRCVPISNHLYFYWYRQILGQKVEFLVSFYNNEISEKSEIFDDQFSVERPDGSNFTLKIRSTKLEDSAMYFCASSERSDGGELFFGEGSRLTVL.

This clonotype was seen more than once but under ten times. The rearrangement uses TRBV6-2 or TRBV6-3 and TRBJ1-1; D is possibly TRBD1 (6 bases). V gave up 6 bases and J gave up 4 bases, with 15 bases separating them. The CDR3 loop spans 14 amino acids. The germline CDR1 and CDR2 sequences are MNHEY and SVGEGT. CDR3 bases: TGTGCCAGCAGATGGCAAACAGGGATCACTGAAGCTTTCTTT. Protein sequence: CASRWQTGITEAFF.

This clonotype has a count of ten or more. The chain employs TRBV12-3 or TRBV12-4 and TRBJ2-5; no definite D call. V lost 3 bases to trimming and J lost 5 bases, with 10 bases between them. This CDR3 comprises 13 residues. This CDR3 reads CASSFNPRETQYF. For the CDR3, the DNA is TGTGCCAGCAGTTTCAACCCCCGGGAGACCCAGTACTTC.

This clonotype was picked up a small number of times. This chain connects TRBV7-2 to TRBJ2-7; TRBD2 matches 8 bases. CDR3 length: 14 residues. The V and J ends lost 7 bases and 2 bases, in that order; junction bases with no gene match: 7. Germline-derived CDR1 and CDR2 are SGHTA and FQGNSA. The CDR3 sequence is CASKKSGLAYEQYF. The CDR3 region has the DNA TGTGCCAGCAAAAAGTCGGGACTAGCCTACGAGCAGTACTTC.

V is TRBV28 and J is TRBJ2-7; D possibly corresponds to TRBD1 (6 bases). The CDR3 is made up of 15 amino acids. V lost 7 bases and J 5 bases, leaving 21 bases between the germline ends. CDR1 and CDR2 from the germline V gene are MDHEN and SYDVKM. CDR3 region: CASKSFRTGSHEQYF. The CDR3 DNA reads as TGTGCCAGCAAGAGTTTCCGTACAGGGTCCCACGAGCAGTACTTC.

The genes are TRBV24-1 and TRBJ2-5, with 7 nucleotides matching TRBD1. V shed 0 bases and J 0 bases; nucleotides not matched to a gene: 6. CDR3 size: 17 residues. Germline V gene data show CDR1 as KGHDR and CDR2 as SFDVKD. The CDR3 region is CATSDLAGGIYQETQYF. The CDR3 nucleotides are TGTGCCACCAGTGATTTGGCAGGGGGAATCTACCAAGAGACCCAGTACTTC.

This clonotype came up a few times. V is TRBV28 and J is TRBJ1-4, with TRBD1 matching 9 bases. The trim removed 5 bases at V and 0 bases at J, leaving 4 bases unmatched. The CDR3 is 16 residues long. Germline CDR1 and CDR2: MDHEN and SYDVKM. As DNA, the CDR3 is TGTGCCAGCAGTCCGGACAGGGGCACAACTAATGAAAAACTGTTTTTT. This codes for CASSPDRGTTNEKLFF.

The chain recombines TRBV15 with TRBJ2-2, with 7 positions matching TRBD2. This CDR3 contains 16 residues. Germline CDR1 reads LNHNV; CDR2 reads YYDKDF (reference sequence). V lost 5 bases and J lost 8; bases outside the gene matches: 14. In DNA form, the CDR3 reads TGTGCCACCAGCGGACCGGGACTACCGAACATTGGGGAGCTGTTTTTT. Translated, it gives CATSGPGLPNIGELFF.

This clonotype came up a few times. J is TRBJ2-1 and V is TRBV5-1; D is uncertain. Trimming pared 1 base from V and 5 bases from J, leaving 13 bases between. The germline gives CDR1 SGHRS, CDR2 YFSETQ. The CDR3 is made up of 15 amino acids. DNA for the CDR3: TGCGCCAGCAGCTTGCATTTGGGCGCTAACAATGAGCAGTTCTTC. It specifies CASSLHLGANNEQFF.

The chain has TRBV28 and TRBJ1-5; possibly TRBD1 for D (5 bases). CDR3 length: 15 residues. Germline CDR1 MDHEN, CDR2 SYDVKM. Trimming pared 5 bases from V and 1 base from J, leaving 12 bases between. The CDR3 loop reads CASSTQGWSNQPQHF. For the CDR3, the DNA is TGTGCCAGCAGTACCCAGGGCTGGAGCAATCAGCCCCAGCATTTT.

This clonotype was seen at least ten times. This chain joins TRBV12-3 or TRBV12-4 and TRBJ2-1; 8 bases are a match to TRBD2. The trim removed 2 bases at V and 7 bases at J, leaving 7 bases unmatched. This CDR3 is 15 amino acids long. This chain's CDR3 is CASSLRGGGRNEQFF. In DNA form, the CDR3 reads TGTGCCAGCAGTTTAAGGGGCGGGGGGAGGAATGAGCAGTTCTTC.

V gene TRBV5-1 combines with J gene TRBJ2-3; possibly TRBD1 for D (6 bases). Germline V CDR1 and CDR2: SGHRS, YFSETQ. The CDR3 runs to 16 residues. The V and J ends lost 0 bases and 4 bases respectively, with 15 bases between them. The DNA for the CDR3 is TGCGCCAGCAGCTTGGCCGGGCAGGGGTTCCCAGATACGCAGTATTTT. Translation: CASSLAGQGFPDTQYF.

In this sample, this clonotype turned up a few times. The chain carries TRBV7-8 and TRBJ2-7; possibly TRBD1 for D (6 bases). Germline CDR1 and CDR2: SGHVS and FQNEAQ. Trimming shortened V by 4 bases and J by 0 bases, and 10 bases separated the two germline ends. CDR3 size: 14 residues. Here the CDR3 DNA reads TGTGCCAGCAGCTACCGGACAGTCTCCTACGAGCAGTACTTC. It yields the protein CASSYRTVSYEQYF.

This clonotype has ten or more counts. This chain joins TRBV7-9 and TRBJ2-7, with 8 bases aligning to TRBD1. Unmatched junction bases numbered 7, after V lost 5 bases and J lost 1 base. The CDR3 is 15 residues long. Germline V gives CDR1 SEHNR, CDR2 FQNEAQ (reference sequence). CDR3 DNA sequence: TGTGCCAGCAGCCGCCGGGACAGGCTATCCTACGAGCAGTACTTC. As protein: CASSRRDRLSYEQYF.

This clonotype was seen more than once but under ten times. This chain links TRBV4-3 with TRBJ1-1, with a possible D match to TRBD1 (5 bases). Trimming left V 8 bases short and J 6 bases short, with 13 bases between. CDR1 and CDR2 (germline): LGHNA, YSLEER. The CDR3 is 12 amino acids. CDR3 coding DNA: TGCGCCAGCTCCCGACCGGGGGCTGAAGCTTTCTTT. Translation: CASSRPGAEAFF.

This clonotype was detected many times. The J gene is TRBJ2-3, the V gene TRBV10-3; D not resolved. Germline assignment: CDR1 ENHRY and CDR2 SYGVKD. Trimming pared 9 bases from V and 5 bases from J, leaving 12 bases between. This CDR3 has 12 residues. The CDR3 nucleotides read TGTGCCATAGGCGGAACGGGAGATACGCAGTATTTT. Translated, it gives CAIGGTGDTQYF.

This clonotype was counted a few times. V is TRBV5-1 and J is TRBJ1-1; D remains ambiguous. V was pared by 4 bases and J by 8 bases, with 18 bases between. This CDR3 has 14 residues. The germline V gene encodes CDR1 SGHRS and CDR2 YFSETQ. This chain's CDR3 is CASSPTGRLREAFF. In nucleotides, the CDR3 is TGCGCCAGCAGCCCCACCGGACGGTTGAGGGAAGCTTTCTTT.

This rearrangement joins TRBV3-1 to TRBJ2-2, with D perhaps matching TRBD1 (5 bases). Germline V gene lookup returns CDR1 LGHDT and CDR2 YNNKEL (reference sequence). The V gene lost 0 bases and the J gene lost 1 base, with 15 bases spanning the gap. The CDR3 is made up of 18 amino acids. The CDR3 loop is CASSQDTLTAWNTGELFF. DNA of the CDR3: TGTGCCAGCAGCCAAGATACCCTGACAGCCTGGAACACCGGGGAGCTGTTTTTT.

Ten or more counts support this clonotype. The chain employs TRBV3-1 and TRBJ1-2; D may be TRBD1 (6 bases). Trimming removed 7 bases at V and 4 bases at J, with 13 bases between. The CDR3 has 13 amino acids. Germline CDR1 is LGHDT and CDR2 is YNNKEL (reference sequence). CDR3 DNA: TGTGCCAGCACCTCCGGCAGGGGCTATGGCTACACCTTC. Translated, it gives CASTSGRGYGYTF.